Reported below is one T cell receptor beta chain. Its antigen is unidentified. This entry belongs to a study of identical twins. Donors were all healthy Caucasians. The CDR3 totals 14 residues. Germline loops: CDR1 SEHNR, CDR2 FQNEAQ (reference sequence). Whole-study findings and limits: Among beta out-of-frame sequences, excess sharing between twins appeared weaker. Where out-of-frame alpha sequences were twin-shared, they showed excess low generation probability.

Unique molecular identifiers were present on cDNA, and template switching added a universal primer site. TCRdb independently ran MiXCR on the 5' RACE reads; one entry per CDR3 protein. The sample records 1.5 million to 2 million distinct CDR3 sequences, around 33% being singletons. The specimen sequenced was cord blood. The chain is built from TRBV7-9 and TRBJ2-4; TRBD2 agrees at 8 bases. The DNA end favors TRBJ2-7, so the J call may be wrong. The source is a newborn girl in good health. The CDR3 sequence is CATSPGTRTHEQYF. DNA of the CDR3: TGTGCCACCTCCCCCGGGACTAGAACCCACGAGCAGTACTTC.